A selection of T cell receptor beta chains follows, all from one sample in a study of blood T cell repertoires in COVID-19. Using immunoSEQ multiplex PCR, the repertoire was profiled, and TCRdb retains in-frame clones only, with some absent. The data contain approximately 150,000 clones, about 80% of them singletons. The specimen was peripheral blood. These receptors were collected from a woman in her 70s with acute or convalescent COVID-19. Both conserved end residues are part of each CDR3. D genes are given only for firm matches. For some rows the clone size is stated as once, few or many, or as a class when expanded; others skip it.

clone size,V gene,D gene,J gene,CDR3 protein,CDR3 DNA
-,TRBV11-2,-,TRBJ2-3,CASSLDSATDTQYF,TGTGCCAGCAGCTTGGACAGCGCTACAGATACGCAGTATTTT
-,TRBV30,-,TRBJ2-5,CAWKGQQETQYF,TGTGCCTGGAAAGGACAGCAAGAGACCCAGTACTTC
-,TRBV10-3,TRBD1,TRBJ2-7,CAISPGQGYEQYF,TGTGCCATCAGCCCCGGACAGGGGTACGAGCAGTACTTC
-,TRBV5-1,TRBD1,TRBJ2-3,CASSLGDRDADTQYF,TGCGCCAGCAGCTTGGGAGACAGGGACGCAGATACGCAGTATTTT
-,TRBV6-2/TRBV6-3,-,TRBJ1-4,CASSYSSRGANEKLFF,TGTGCCAGCAGTTACTCGAGCAGGGGTGCTAATGAAAAACTGTTTTTT
once,TRBV7-8,-,TRBJ2-1,CASSLGGLYNEQFF,TGTGCCAGCAGCTTAGGGGGGCTTTACAATGAGCAGTTCTTC
-,TRBV19,-,TRBJ2-3,CASSPLADTQYF,TGTGCCAGTAGTCCCCTAGCTGATACGCAGTATTTT
-,TRBV5-1,TRBD1,TRBJ2-3,CASTFSGTGGDTQYF,TGCGCCAGCACATTCTCCGGGACAGGGGGGGATACGCAGTATTTT
-,TRBV16,-,TRBJ2-1,CASSQSASAYNEQFF,TGTGCCAGCAGCCAATCAGCGAGCGCCTACAATGAGCAGTTCTTC
-,TRBV13,TRBD1,TRBJ1-2,CASSYPTGHYGYTF,TGTGCCAGCAGCTACCCGACAGGGCACTATGGCTACACCTTC
once,TRBV24-1,-,TRBJ2-1,CATSDPLEAGHAGEQFF,TGTGCCACCAGTGATCCCCTAGAAGCGGGCCACGCGGGTGAGCAGTTCTTC
-,TRBV3-1/TRBV3-2,-,TRBJ2-7,CASKDSGTYEQYF,TGTGCCAGCAAGGATAGCGGCACCTACGAGCAGTACTTC
few,TRBV4-2,-,TRBJ1-3,CASSQVGGEPASGNTIYF,TGTGCCAGCAGCCAAGTAGGAGGGGAGCCTGCCTCTGGAAACACCATATATTTT